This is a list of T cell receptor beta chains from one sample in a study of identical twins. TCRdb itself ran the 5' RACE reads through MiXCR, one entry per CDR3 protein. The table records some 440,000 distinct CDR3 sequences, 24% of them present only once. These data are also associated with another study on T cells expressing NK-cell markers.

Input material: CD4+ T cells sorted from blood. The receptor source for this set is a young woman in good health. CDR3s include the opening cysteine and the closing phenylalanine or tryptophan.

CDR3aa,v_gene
CSASGRAQEQYF,TRBV20-1
CASSHGTSPYNEQFF,TRBV14
CASSYRTSGETQYF,TRBV7-2
CSAPRGSGTYGELFF,TRBV20-1
CSASGGRVNYGYTF,TRBV20-1
CASSLVVTTGELFF,TRBV5-5
CASSLVEGGTGELFF,TRBV11-3
CASSLPGALYTDTQYF,TRBV5-1
CASSLGLYQLTDTQYF,TRBV5-1
CSAWARQRGNEQFF,TRBV20-1
CASSLTSGGPANEQFF,TRBV3-1
CASKTGGSEKLFF,TRBV4-2
CASSKAAVGTDTQYF,TRBV21-1
CAWRTAPPFF,TRBV30
CSARQGVSYNEQFF,TRBV20-1
CAWEVGNEQFF,TRBV30
CSASRRGTGELFF,TRBV20-1
CASSYGESYEQYF,TRBV12-3/TRBV12-4
CASSPEGAATDTQYF,TRBV9
CASTYSADGRPYEQYF,TRBV6-2/TRBV6-3
CSASRSGGTEAFF,TRBV20-1
CASSLEPGRREQYF,TRBV11-2
CASSVMSGLHYEQYF,TRBV9
CASSFGPPGGNTIYF,TRBV5-1
CSASGQPSTDTQYF,TRBV20-1
CASSKVLAGGLFYEQYF,TRBV21-1
CASGTGVQPFF,TRBV12-3/TRBV12-4
CASSPGTRGHEQYF,TRBV28
CASSLAGLISYEQYF,TRBV7-9
CASSLSRDTGSRGTIYF,TRBV7-8
CASTPAGGINEQFF,TRBV6-2/TRBV6-3
CSAWEQGTQYF,TRBV20-1
CASSLGSVNHQPQHF,TRBV5-6
CASSYSLISLSDEQFF,TRBV6-2/TRBV6-3
CASSYGIGTRKTDTQYF,TRBV6-2/TRBV6-3
CASSYSTSGSPRTDTQYF,TRBV6-5
CASSYHLAGETQYF,TRBV6-5
CASSYDGRHGYTF,TRBV6-6
CASSLSVGEQYF,TRBV12-3/TRBV12-4
CASSFRTSKGWHTDTQYF,TRBV11-2
CASSVSGTSYNEQFF,TRBV12-3/TRBV12-4
CASTRRDSGNTIYF,TRBV19
CASSYRLEGAEAFF,TRBV6-2/TRBV6-3
CSARFGLVRDNTQYF,TRBV20-1
CSARGNRASGANVLTF,TRBV20-1
CASSTLLRGYTF,TRBV6-1
CASTPSQRGQDTQYF,TRBV12-3/TRBV12-4
CASSMYRGAGELFF,TRBV11-2
CSVVDGGGLRTQYF,TRBV29-1
CASSLSSDSSYEQYF,TRBV11-2
CASRGLAGGPDEDTQYF,TRBV10-2